This T cell receptor beta chain emerged from a study of OX40 agonist ivuxolimab in advanced cancers. Study overall: In this trial design, patients received ivuxolimab intravenously at 0.01 to 10 mg/kg every 2 weeks. Enrollees could have had prior anti-PD-1, anti-PD-L1 or anti-CTLA-4 therapy, which 40% had received.

Sequencing used immunoSEQ multiplex PCR; TCRdb keeps in-frame clones, though not all of them. The sample carries almost 80,000 clones, around four fifths recorded once. CDR1 is SGHNT and CDR2 is YENEEA in the germline V gene. Trimming took 4 bases from V and 2 from J; bases not matched to a gene: 13. The CDR3 totals 18 residues. The rearrangement joins TRBV11-3 to TRBJ2-1; 8 bases are a match to TRBD2. This sequence originates from an adult with an advanced solid tumor such as melanoma, head and neck, liver or kidney cancer. The source was CD4+ or CD8+ T cells sorted from blood, collected in a trial of the OX40 agonist ivuxolimab. The CDR3 bases are TGTGCCAGCAGCTCGGCCCAAACAGCGGGAGAGACCTACAATGAGCAGTTCTTC. As protein: CASSSAQTAGETYNEQFF.